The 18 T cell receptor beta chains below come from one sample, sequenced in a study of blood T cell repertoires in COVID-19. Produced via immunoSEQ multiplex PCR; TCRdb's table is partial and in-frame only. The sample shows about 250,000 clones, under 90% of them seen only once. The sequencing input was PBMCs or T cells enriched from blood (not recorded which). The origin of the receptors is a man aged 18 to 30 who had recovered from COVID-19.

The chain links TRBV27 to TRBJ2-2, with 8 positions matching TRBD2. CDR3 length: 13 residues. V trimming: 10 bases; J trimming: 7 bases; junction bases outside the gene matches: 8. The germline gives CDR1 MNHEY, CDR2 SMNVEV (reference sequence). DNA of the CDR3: TGTGCCACCCGGGGGGGTTCAATCGGGGAGCTGTTTTTT. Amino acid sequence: CATRGGSIGELFF.

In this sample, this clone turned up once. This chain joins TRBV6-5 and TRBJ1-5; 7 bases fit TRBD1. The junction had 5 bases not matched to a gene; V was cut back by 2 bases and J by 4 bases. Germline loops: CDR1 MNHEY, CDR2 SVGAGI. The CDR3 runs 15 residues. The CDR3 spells CASSYPDRENQPQHF. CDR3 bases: TGTGCCAGCAGTTACCCTGACAGGGAGAATCAGCCCCAGCATTTT.

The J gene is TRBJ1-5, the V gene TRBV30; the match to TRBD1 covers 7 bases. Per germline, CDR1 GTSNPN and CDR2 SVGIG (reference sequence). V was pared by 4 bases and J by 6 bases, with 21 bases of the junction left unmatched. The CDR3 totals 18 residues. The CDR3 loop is CAWTVSGGVTGYGQPQHF. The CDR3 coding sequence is TGTGCCTGGACCGTAAGTGGGGGTGTGACAGGGTACGGTCAGCCCCAGCATTTT.

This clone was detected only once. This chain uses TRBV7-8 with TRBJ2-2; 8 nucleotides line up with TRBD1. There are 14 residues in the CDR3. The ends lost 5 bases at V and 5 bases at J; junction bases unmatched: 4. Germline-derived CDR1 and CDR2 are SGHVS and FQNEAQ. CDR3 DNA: TGTGCCAGCAGCCCCGGACAGGGTACCGGGGAGCTGTTTTTT. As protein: CASSPGQGTGELFF.

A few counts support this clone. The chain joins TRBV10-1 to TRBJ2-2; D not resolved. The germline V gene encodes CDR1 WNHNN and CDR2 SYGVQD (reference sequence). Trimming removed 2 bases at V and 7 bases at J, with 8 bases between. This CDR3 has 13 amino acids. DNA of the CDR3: TGCGCCAGCAGTGAGACTGAGGTCGGGGAGCTGTTTTTT. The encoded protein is CASSETEVGELFF.

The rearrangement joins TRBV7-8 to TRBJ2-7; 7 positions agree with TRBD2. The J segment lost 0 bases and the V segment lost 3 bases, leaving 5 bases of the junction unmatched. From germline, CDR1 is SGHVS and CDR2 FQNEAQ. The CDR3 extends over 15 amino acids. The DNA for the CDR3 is TGTGCCAGCAGCTTGGAACGCGGGAGCTCCTACGAGCAGTACTTC. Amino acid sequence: CASSLERGSSYEQYF. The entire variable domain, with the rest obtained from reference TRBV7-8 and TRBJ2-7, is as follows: GAGVSQSPRYKVAKRGQDVALRCDPISGHVSLFWYQQALGQGPEFLTYFQNEAQLDKSGLPSDRFFAERPEGSVSTLKIQRTQQEDSAVYLCASSLERGSSYEQYFGPGTRLTVT.

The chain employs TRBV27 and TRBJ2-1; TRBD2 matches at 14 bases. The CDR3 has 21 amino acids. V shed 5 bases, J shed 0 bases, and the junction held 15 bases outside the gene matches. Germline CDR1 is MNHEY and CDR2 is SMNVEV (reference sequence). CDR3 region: CASSPQSGTSGGKSSYNEQFF. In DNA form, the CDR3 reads TGTGCCAGCAGTCCGCAATCCGGGACTAGCGGGGGCAAGAGCTCCTACAATGAGCAGTTCTTC.

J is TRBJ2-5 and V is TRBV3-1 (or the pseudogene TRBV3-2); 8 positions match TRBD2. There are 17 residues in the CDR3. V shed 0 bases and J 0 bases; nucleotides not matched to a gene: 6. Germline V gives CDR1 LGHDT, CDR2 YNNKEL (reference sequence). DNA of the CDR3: TGTGCCAGCAGCCAAGATAATCTAGCGGGCTACCAAGAGACCCAGTACTTC. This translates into CASSQDNLAGYQETQYF.

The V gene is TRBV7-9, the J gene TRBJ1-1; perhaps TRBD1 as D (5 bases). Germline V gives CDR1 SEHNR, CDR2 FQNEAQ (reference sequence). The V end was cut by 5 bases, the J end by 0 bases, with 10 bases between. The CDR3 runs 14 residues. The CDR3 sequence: CASSRQLLNTEAFF. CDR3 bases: TGTGCCAGCAGCCGACAGTTACTGAACACTGAAGCTTTCTTT.

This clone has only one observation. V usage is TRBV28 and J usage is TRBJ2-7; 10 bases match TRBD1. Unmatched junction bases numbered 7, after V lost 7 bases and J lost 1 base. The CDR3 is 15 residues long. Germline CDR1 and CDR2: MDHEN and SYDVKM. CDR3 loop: CASTTPGQGSYEQYF. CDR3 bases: TGTGCCAGCACCACGCCGGGACAGGGGTCCTACGAGCAGTACTTC. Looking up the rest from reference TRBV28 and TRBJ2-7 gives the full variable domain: DVKVTQSSRYLVKRTGEKVFLECVQDMDHENMFWYRQDPGLGLRLIYFSYDVKMKEKGDIPEGYSVSREKKERFSLILESASTNQTSMYLCASTTPGQGSYEQYFGPGTRLTVT.

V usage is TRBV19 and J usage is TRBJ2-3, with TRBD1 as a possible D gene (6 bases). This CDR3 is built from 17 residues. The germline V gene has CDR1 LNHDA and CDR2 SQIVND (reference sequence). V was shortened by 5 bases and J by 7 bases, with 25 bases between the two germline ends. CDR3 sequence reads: CASSPLGADGGLHTQYF. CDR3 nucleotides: TGTGCCAGTAGTCCCCTGGGGGCGGACGGAGGACTTCATACGCAGTATTTT. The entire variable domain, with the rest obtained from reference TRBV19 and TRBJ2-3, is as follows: DGGITQSPKYLFRKEGQNVTLSCEQNLNHDAMYWYRQDPGQGLRLIYYSQIVNDFQKGDIAEGYSVSREKKESFPLTVTSAQKNPTAFYLCASSPLGADGGLHTQYFGPGTRLTVL.

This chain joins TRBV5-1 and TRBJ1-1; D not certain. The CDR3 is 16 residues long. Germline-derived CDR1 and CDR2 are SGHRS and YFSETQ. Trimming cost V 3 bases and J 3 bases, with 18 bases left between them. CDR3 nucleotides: TGCGCCAGCAGCTCCACACCCAGCCCTCGGGACACTGAAGCTTTCTTT. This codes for CASSSTPSPRDTEAFF.

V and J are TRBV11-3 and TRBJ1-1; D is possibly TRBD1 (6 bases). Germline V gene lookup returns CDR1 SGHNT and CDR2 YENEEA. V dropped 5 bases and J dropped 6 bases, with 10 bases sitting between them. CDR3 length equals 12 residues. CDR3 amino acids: CASSRDTPEAFF. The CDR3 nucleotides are TGTGCCAGCAGCCGGGACACACCTGAAGCTTTCTTT.

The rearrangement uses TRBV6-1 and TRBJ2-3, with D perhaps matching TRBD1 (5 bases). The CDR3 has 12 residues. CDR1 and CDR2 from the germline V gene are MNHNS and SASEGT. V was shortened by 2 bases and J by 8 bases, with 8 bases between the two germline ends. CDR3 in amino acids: CASSEQGGTQYF. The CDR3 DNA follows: TGTGCCAGCAGTGAACAGGGCGGTACGCAGTATTTT.

The CDR3 nucleotides are TGTGCCAGTAGTATAGAAAGAGGAGGGGGCGGAGCCTACAATGAGCAGTTCTTC. This encodes CASSIERGGGGAYNEQFF. This chain connects TRBV19 to TRBJ2-1, with a weak D call TRBD1 (7 bases). The CDR3 covers 18 residues. Germline lookup yields CDR1 LNHDA and CDR2 SQIVND (reference sequence). V was trimmed by 0 bases and J by 2 bases, leaving 17 bases between them.

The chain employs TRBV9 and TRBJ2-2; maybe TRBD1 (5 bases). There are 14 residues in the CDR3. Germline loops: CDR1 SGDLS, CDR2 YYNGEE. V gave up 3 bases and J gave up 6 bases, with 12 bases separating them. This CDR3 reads CASSEGQLPGELFF. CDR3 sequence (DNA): TGTGCCAGCAGCGAAGGACAATTACCCGGGGAGCTGTTTTTT. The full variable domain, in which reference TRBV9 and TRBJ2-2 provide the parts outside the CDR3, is DSGVTQTPKHLITATGQRVTLRCSPRSGDLSVYWYQQSLDQGLQFLIQYYNGEERAKGNILERFSAQQFPDLHSELNLSSLELGDSALYFCASSEGQLPGELFFGEGSRLTVL.

The CDR3 sequence: CASGLVGQTNTEAFF. The CDR3 DNA sequence: TGTGCTAGTGGTTTGGTGGGACAGACGAACACTGAAGCTTTCTTT. The V and J genes are TRBV12-5 and TRBJ1-1; 7 positions match TRBD1. The CDR3 extends over 15 amino acids. V shed 0 bases and J 1 base; nucleotides not matched to a gene: 2. The germline gives CDR1 LGHNT, CDR2 FRNRAP.

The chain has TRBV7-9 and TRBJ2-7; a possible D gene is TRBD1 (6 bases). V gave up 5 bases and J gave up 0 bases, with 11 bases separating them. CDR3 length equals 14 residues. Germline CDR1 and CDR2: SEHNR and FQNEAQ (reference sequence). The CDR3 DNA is TGTGCCAGCAGCAGCCGGGACAACTCCTACGAGCAGTACTTC. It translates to CASSSRDNSYEQYF.